This TCR beta chain is drawn from a study of blood T cell repertoires in COVID-19. Overall study: From the United States, Italy and Spain came samples of acute and convalescent COVID-19. Nucleic acid was either cDNA or gDNA, and it came from T cells, B-cell-depleted T cells, or PBMCs.

V trimming: 3 bases; J trimming: 7 bases; junction bases outside the gene matches: 9. The CDR3 is 14 amino acids. Germline V gene lookup returns CDR1 SNHLY and CDR2 FYNNEI. Original analysis: Reference gene primer amplification in the assay estimated nucleated cell counts. Sequencing used immunoSEQ multiplex PCR; TCRdb keeps in-frame clones, though not all of them. The DNA gave D and trimming, while V, J and clone size come from that table. This sample yields about 140,000 clones, of which about four fifths are seen a single time; under 9.5% belongs to the top ten. The gene calls are TRBV2 and TRBJ2-7; 7 nucleotides align to TRBD1. Sample: peripheral blood. The source of this sequence is a human donor in a cohort sampled during active COVID-19. The CDR3 nucleotides are TGTGCCAGCAGTGATTTTCGGACAGGTCGGGAGCAGTACTTC. It specifies CASSDFRTGREQYF.